The T cell receptor (beta chain) described here comes from a study of immune cell composition in non-small cell lung cancer. Looking at the study overall: Most cases were lung adenocarcinoma or squamous cell carcinoma. Notes on the study in general: Smoking pack-years did not significantly correlate with tumour TCR-beta clonality. Adenocarcinomas with higher top tumour-associated clone frequency had more reactive TILs.

Germline assignment: CDR1 MGHRA and CDR2 YSYEKL. The CDR3 sequence is 19 residues long. Trimming took 0 bases from V and 0 from J; bases not matched to a gene: 10. Normal lung sampling was at least 3 cm from the tumour, as distant as possible. Template was genomic DNA from frozen, unsorted single-cell suspensions. To note about this clone: The target antigen is unknown.

Clones were sequenced by immunoSEQ multiplex PCR, and TCRdb holds only the in-frame ones, with some missing. The sample gives about 2,200 clones, 69% of which show up once; roughly 15% is in the top ten. Sequencing was done on a sample of non-adjacent lung tissue. This chain uses TRBV4-1 with TRBJ1-3; TRBD1 aligns across 8 bases. The receptor's source is a human donor with non-small cell lung cancer. DNA for the CDR3: TGCGCCAGCAGCCAAGAGGCGACAGGGGCAGTTGGCTCTGGAAACACCATATATTTT. Its translation is CASSQEATGAVGSGNTIYF.